This TCR beta chain was observed in a study of beta chain features in type 1 diabetes (dated by TCRdb to 2017 to 2018). Describing the broader study: No differences in mean age, gender distribution, total cell number or subset yield were found between patients and healthy donors. The study compared the TCRB repertoires of sorted circulating CD4+ T cell subsets in recently diagnosed type 1 diabetes patients with those in matched healthy donors. Naive and central memory subsets were obtained from all 28 donors, but regulatory and stem cell-like memory subsets were isolated from only 8 patients and roughly 8 healthy donors. A total of approximately 110,000,000 sorted cells were examined across all samples, and a strong correlation was observed between cell number per subset and RNA yield.

Each donor gave one peripheral blood draw, around 100 mL on average, collected into heparinised tubes. A BD FACSAria II was used to sort naive, central memory, regulatory and stem cell-like memory CD4+ T cells with a panel that included CD45RO, CCR7, CD25, CD127, CD95 and CD27. A purity above 95% was achieved for all sorted populations. PBMCs were separated immediately by Lymphoprep density gradient centrifugation and were stained directly, without being cultured. So that batch effects would be minimized, each experiment stained and sorted samples in pairs, pairing one healthy donor with one patient. What the work shows at the level of the full study, not this receptor alone: Patients with type 1 diabetes made fewer insertions and deleted more nucleotides at VDJ recombination sites, implying thymic rearrangement abnormalities. The naive, central memory and regulatory TCRB repertoires appeared to resemble one another more closely among patients than among healthy donors. Because cDNA was sequenced instead of genomic DNA, highly expressing activated cells could be over-represented, though the groups showed no difference in activation or CD3 levels. A moderate but significant shortening of TCRB CDR3 length was observed in type 1 diabetes patients in all four CD4+ subsets. HLA sub-analyses involved small numbers of individuals, so any influence of HLA type on TCRB rearrangement remained unresolved. PCR may preferentially amplify shorter templates, but because patient and control samples were amplified and corrected together, any resulting skew would affect both groups equally.

This clone came up a few times. Its antigen has not been determined. Qualities for individual bases were not recorded, and no much larger clone is one base off. The entire isolated RNA was reverse transcribed using the High Capacity cDNA Reverse Transcription Kit, and thus expressed TCRB transcripts were sequenced. Deep immunoSEQ sequencing was applied to naive, central memory and regulatory T cell samples, giving an average of about 3.57 million total reads per sample. Sorted cells were lysed in RLT buffer, and RNA was extracted using DNase-treated RNeasy Micro or Mini kits according to cell number. To prevent cross-contamination, each cell subset was processed individually, whereas patient and healthy donor samples were processed jointly. The immunoSEQ multiplex PCR was used to amplify TCRB sequences from cDNA, generating 87-bp fragments that spanned the CDR3 region. The amplicons were sequenced using the Illumina HiSeq platform. For the original study's pipeline: PCR bias was corrected computationally using synthetic template baselines, and reads within Hamming distance 2 were collapsed, with unmergeable singletons discarded. By aligning reads against IMGT, V, D and J genes, CDR3 length, and insertions or deletions at six rearrangement sites were assigned. Within each subset, clonotype counts were normalized to the number of sorted cells before true diversity and Gini coefficients were calculated with the tcR R package. The overlap coefficient, calculated on TCRB nucleotide sequences, was used to quantify repertoire sharing. As a proxy for the pre-selection repertoire, out-of-frame TCRB sequences from naive cells were analyzed. The table comes from immuneACCESS by way of TCRdb, which keeps in-frame sequences with V and J called. Part of the clones is missing from these tables; in studies checked, under half for an unresolved V gene and the rest for unknown reasons. The V and J calls and clone size were taken over from that table, and D and trimming were inferred from the DNA. The sample table records around 260,000 clones; about a fifth of these occur just once. The top ten clonotypes cover 0.028% of the sample.

There are 10 amino acids in the CDR3, from cysteine to phenylalanine inclusive. Only the CDR3 DNA stays, 30 bases, in frame from base 1. Based on the germline V gene, the CDR1 and CDR2 sequences are MDHEN and SYDVKM. The junction carries 2 bases between V and J, which are trimmed by 4 bases and 5 bases respectively. Material: naive CD4+ T cells from blood. The cell subset or site label of this sample denotes: true naive CD4+ T cells. Recombination connected TRBV28 to TRBJ2-5; confidence is insufficient to name the D gene. This sequence was found in a woman in her forties with type 1 diabetes. The DNA is as follows: TGTGCCAGCAGTTCGGAGACCCAGTACTTC. It encodes CASSSETQYF.